These 4 T cell receptor beta chains originate from one sample sequenced in a study of T cell responses to AZD1222 COVID-19 vaccine. TCRdb's table, derived via immunoSEQ multiplex PCR, lists solely in-frame clones and lacks some. This table holds some 64,000 clones, roughly 90% found once. The sequencing used peripheral blood, collected on day 0 of AZD1222 vaccination. The receptor source for this set is an adult in good health.

The chain employs TRBV7-2 and TRBJ1-1, with no clear D. This CDR3 has 15 amino acids. Germline V gives CDR1 SGHTA, CDR2 FQGNSA. V shed 2 bases and J shed 0 bases, with 10 bases lying between them. This CDR3 is CASSLIYGMNTEAFF. In DNA form, the CDR3 reads TGTGCCAGCAGCTTAATTTATGGCATGAACACTGAAGCTTTCTTT.

The rearrangement uses TRBV7-3 and TRBJ2-3; no firm D call. The length of the CDR3 is 15 residues. Trimming took 0 bases from V and 2 from J, leaving 9 bases between them. CDR1 is SGHTA and CDR2 is FQGTGA in the germline V gene. CDR3 sequence: CASSLTAFNTDTQYF. The CDR3 bases are TGTGCCAGCAGCTTAACAGCATTCAACACAGATACGCAGTATTTT.

The chain employs TRBV30 and TRBJ2-2; 8 bases fit TRBD1. Trimming took 1 base from V and 7 from J; bases not matched to a gene: 8. CDR1 and CDR2 (germline): GTSNPN, SVGIG (reference sequence). This CDR3 is 15 amino acids long. The CDR3 region is CAWSAGRGLGGELFF. CDR3 nucleotide sequence: TGTGCCTGGAGTGCAGGCAGGGGGCTAGGCGGGGAGCTGTTTTTT.

This clone was recorded once. The chain combines TRBV7-2 with TRBJ2-1; D might be TRBD2 (6 bases). The germline V gene encodes CDR1 SGHTA and CDR2 FQGNSA. This CDR3 region has 16 residues. V was cut by 0 bases and J by 9 bases, with 18 bases left in between. The CDR3 bases are TGTGCCAGCAGCTTAGCATACCCGACTAGTATCACTGAGCAGTTCTTC. Amino acids: CASSLAYPTSITEQFF. Combining the CDR3 with reference TRBV7-2 and TRBJ2-1 gives the whole variable domain GAGVSQSPSNKVTEKGKDVELRCDPISGHTALYWYRQSLGQGLEFLIYFQGNSAPDKSGLPSDRFSAERTGGSVSTLTIQRTQQEDSAVYLCASSLAYPTSITEQFFGPGTRLTVL.